Each of the 8 T cell receptor delta chains below was sequenced from the same sample in a study of γδ T cells in repeated Plasmodium falciparum infection (dated by TCRdb to the early 2020s). Library creation used multiplex PCR. Instrument on record: Illumina MiSeq. TCRdb reanalyzed the public reads with the CATT caller, and identical DNA sequences were merged afterwards. For this sample there are under 65,000 delta-chain clones; over 1.5% appear just once. The ten largest clones capture approximately 15% of the sample. For bulk TCR repertoire analysis, Vgamma9/Vdelta2+ and Vdelta2-negative gammadelta T cell populations were flow-sorted out of peripheral blood mononuclear cells. The material sequenced was gamma-delta T cells from blood. The receptors were sampled from a pool of human donors (malaria-infected and uninfected, not separated).

This clone was observed a few times. The protein held in TCRdb is that of a much larger clone and does not match this DNA's translation at residue 14, likely because of a read error; the protein shown is translated from the DNA. The V call is TRDV2, the J call TRDJ1, with 10 bases lining up with TRDD3. TCRdb lists no J gene, so it was determined here by aligning the DNA to germline. CDR1 GEAIGNYY and CDR2 EKD come from the germline V gene. The length of the CDR3 is 18 residues. CDR3 DNA sequence: TGTGCCTGTGACACCTCTACTGGGGGATTCGAGGGCACCGGTAAACTCATCTTT. Its translation: CACDTSTGGFEGTGKLIF.

This clone was detected many times. With only one base between it and a far larger clone, this is likely a read error. Other DNA sequences within the sample encode an identical CDR3. The V call is TRDV2, the J call TRDJ1; D perhaps matches TRDD3 (6 bases). Per germline, CDR1 GEAIGNYY and CDR2 EKD. The length of the CDR3 is 15 residues. V gave up 3 bases and J gave up 0 bases, with 13 bases separating them. CDR3 in amino acids: CACDVLGVYTDKLIF. CDR3 coding DNA: TGTGCCTGTGACGTACTGGGAGTTTACACCGATAAACTCATCTTT.

This clone was recorded a few times. TCRdb's entry gives the protein of a much larger clone, which mismatches this DNA's translation at residue 4, likely from a read error; the protein reported here is translated from the DNA. V usage is TRDV1 and J usage is TRDJ1; D is possibly TRDD2 or TRDD3 (6 bases each). TCRdb supplies no J gene; here it was assigned by aligning the nucleotide sequence to germline. Germline V gene data show CDR1 as TSWWSYY and CDR2 as QGS. The CDR3 is 22 amino acids. Between the trimmed V and J ends, which lost 8 bases and 5 bases, there was a span of 42 bases. CDR3 DNA sequence: TGTGCTCTTAGGGGTCCCTTCCGCCCGAACGGGGGGGACCTACCAAGTTGGGATAAACTCATCTTT. The encoded protein is CALRGPFRPNGGDLPSWDKLIF.

This clone has just a few counts. The protein held in TCRdb is that of a much larger clone and does not match this DNA's translation at residue 4, likely because of a read error; the protein shown is translated from the DNA. The V and J genes are TRDV1 and TRDJ1, with D hard to call. The J gene was not available in TCRdb and was assigned here by matching the DNA to germline segments. Germline V gene sequence: CDR1 TSWWSYY, CDR2 QGS. The CDR3 consists of 19 residues. The CDR3 is CALREPSDRLYPYTDKLIF. DNA of the CDR3: TGTGCTCTTAGGGAACCCTCGGACAGGCTTTACCCCTACACCGATAAACTCATCTTT.

A few counts support this clone. The protein TCRdb gives is from a much larger clone and does not agree with this DNA's translation at residue 9, likely a read error; the protein shown here comes from the DNA. The chain employs TRDV2 and TRDJ3; TRDD3 matches at 7 bases. Germline CDR1 is GEAIGNYY and CDR2 is EKD. CDR3 length equals 22 residues. The V gene end was trimmed by 3 bases and the J gene end by 0 bases; junction bases not matched to a gene: 19. CDR3 coding DNA: TGTGCCTGTGACTCCGGCGCGTTTGCTGGGGGCCCGAGCTCCTGGGACACCCGACAGATGTTTTTC. This codes for CACDSGAFAGGPSSWDTRQMFF.

This clone was detected a few times. A far larger clone is only one base removed, so a read error is likely. Other DNA variants within this sample encode the same CDR3. The CDR3 loop reads CALGEPHRLPVRTGGYAGYTDKLIF. The CDR3 region has the DNA TGTGCTCTTGGGGAACCCCACAGGCTTCCCGTACGTACTGGGGGATACGCCGGGTACACCGATAAACTCATCTTT. The genes are TRDV1 and TRDJ1; TRDD3 matches at 13 bases. The V segment lost 1 base and the J segment 0 bases; nucleotides outside the gene matches: 26. The CDR3 consists of 25 residues. Germline lookup yields CDR1 TSWWSYY and CDR2 QGS.

For this clone: TCRdb's protein, taken from a much larger clone, differs from this DNA's translation at residue 12, likely owing to a read error; the protein displayed comes from the DNA. This chain links TRDV1 with TRDJ1, with 8 bases that match TRDD3. V shed 0 bases, J shed 0 bases, and the junction held 21 bases outside the gene matches. The CDR3 totals 22 residues. Germline V gene sequence: CDR1 TSWWSYY, CDR2 QGS. The CDR3 here is CALGELGSSRTEGYVDTDKLIF. The CDR3, as DNA: TGTGCTCTTGGGGAACTGGGATCAAGTCGTACTGAGGGATACGTCGACACCGATAAACTCATCTTT.

This clone was seen repeatedly, ten times or more. A far larger clone is one base from this, pointing to a likely read error. The same CDR3 can be traced to other DNA sequences in this sample. The rearrangement links TRDV2 to TRDJ3; D is possibly TRDD3 (5 bases). The J gene comes from matching the DNA to germline here; TCRdb lacks it. This CDR3 is 24 amino acids long. The V gene lost 0 bases and the J gene lost 1 base, with 30 bases spanning the gap. Germline loops: CDR1 GEAIGNYY, CDR2 EKD. CDR3 coding DNA: TGTGCCTGTGACACCATCGATTCCCGTACTGGAGGATCAGGGCCTTCCTGGGACACCCGACAGATGTTTTTC. Amino acids: CACDTIDSRTGGSGPSWDTRQMFF.